This T cell receptor beta chain originates from a study of blood T cell repertoires in COVID-19. Study summary: T cells, B-cell-depleted T cells, or PBMCs provided the cDNA or gDNA that served as material.

The CDR3 has 14 residues. Trimming removed 8 bases from V and 6 bases from J, with 18 bases in between. CDR1 is LNHDA and CDR2 is SQIVND in the germline V gene (reference sequence). Authors' data handling: Cell counts per sample came from amplifying reference gene primers. The table came from immunoSEQ multiplex PCR; TCRdb's copy has only in-frame clones and leaves some out. That table furnishes V, J and clone size, whereas the DNA furnished D and trimming. This sample has roughly 250,000 clones; about 85% occur once, and the top ten carry 0.87%. The sample consisted of peripheral blood. This TCR came from a human donor with COVID-19, enrolled during active disease. The donor label of this sample is uncertain. This sequence joins TRBV19 and TRBJ2-3, with D tentatively TRBD2 (6 bases). The CDR3 protein is CASGVGGRWDTQYF. The CDR3 DNA reads as TGTGCCAGTGGAGTAGGAGGGCGGTGGGATACGCAGTATTTT.